The next 9 T cell receptor beta chains were all read from a single sample in a study of T cell responses to AZD1222 COVID-19 vaccine. Assay used: immunoSEQ multiplex PCR; TCRdb lists only in-frame clones, some missing. The sample lists about 64,000 clones, 80% to 95% occurring once. The source material was peripheral blood, sampled 28 days after the second dose of the MenACWY control vaccine. The receptors come from an adult who received the MenACWY meningococcal vaccine as a control.

The rearrangement uses TRBV10-3 and TRBJ1-1; the match to TRBD1 covers 8 bases. CDR1 is ENHRY and CDR2 is SYGVKD in the germline V gene. This CDR3 comprises 13 residues. V was pared by 7 bases and J by 3 bases, with 4 bases of the junction left unmatched. As DNA, the CDR3 is TGTGCCATCACCATGACAGGGGACACTGAAGCTTTCTTT. Translated: CAITMTGDTEAFF.

The V and J genes are TRBV12-5 and TRBJ2-1, with 14 bases identical to TRBD2. Germline V gives CDR1 LGHNT, CDR2 FRNRAP. The CDR3 runs 16 residues. The ends lost 5 bases at V and 6 bases at J; junction bases unmatched: 6. In nucleotides, the CDR3 is TGTGCTAGTGGTCGGGGGACTAGCGGGAGCACCAATGAGCAGTTCTTC. Its translation is CASGRGTSGSTNEQFF.

The rearrangement uses TRBV12-3 or TRBV12-4 and TRBJ2-2; D remains ambiguous. Between the trimmed V and J ends, which lost 5 bases and 8 bases, there was a span of 12 bases. The CDR3 has 13 amino acids. The CDR3 spells CASSPGPSGELFF. DNA for the CDR3: TGTGCCAGCAGTCCCGGGCCGAGTGGGGAGCTGTTTTTT.

The rearrangement uses TRBV9 and TRBJ1-5, with D tentatively TRBD1 (5 bases). The CDR3 has 15 amino acids. V lost 4 bases, J lost 0 bases, and 11 bases lay in between. CDR1 is SGDLS, CDR2 YYNGEE, per germline. The CDR3 reads CASSPGTSSNQPQHF. CDR3 DNA sequence: TGTGCCAGCAGCCCTGGGACCAGTAGCAATCAGCCCCAGCATTTT.

A note on this clone: This sample also contains other DNA sequences that code for the same CDR3. The chain recombines TRBV19 with TRBJ2-3, with TRBD2 identical over 11 bases. The CDR3 sequence is 15 residues long. Looked up from germline, CDR1 is LNHDA and CDR2 is SQIVND (reference sequence). V lost 3 bases to trimming and J lost 5 bases; unmatched junction nucleotides: 4. CDR3 residues: CASSITSGSLDTQYF. The CDR3 DNA is TGTGCCAGTAGTATCACTAGCGGGAGTTTAGATACGCAGTATTTT.

The V call is TRBV12-3 or TRBV12-4, the J call TRBJ2-7; D unresolved. V lost 3 bases, J lost 3 bases, and 6 bases lay in between. The CDR3 has 12 residues. The CDR3 reads CASSFGYYEQYF. The DNA of the CDR3 is TGTGCCAGCAGTTTTGGCTACTACGAGCAGTACTTC.

The genes are TRBV5-1 and TRBJ2-5; 11 positions agree with TRBD1. The CDR3 has 16 amino acids. Germline CDR1 and CDR2: SGHRS and YFSETQ. V lost 0 bases, J lost 3 bases, and 4 bases stayed unmatched. DNA for the CDR3: TGCGCCAGCAGCTTGGGACCGGGACAGGGGGAAGAGACCCAGTACTTC. It codes for CASSLGPGQGEETQYF.

The chain uses TRBV11-2 and TRBJ2-7, with a possible D match to TRBD2 (6 bases). The V and J ends lost 4 bases and 5 bases respectively, with 18 bases between them. Germline V gene sequence: CDR1 SGHAT, CDR2 FQNNGV. The CDR3 is 15 amino acids. The CDR3, as DNA: TGTGCCAGCAGCTCGTTGAGCCCAGCTAGCGACGAGCAGTACTTC. The encoded protein is CASSSLSPASDEQYF.

The rearrangement joins TRBV5-1 to TRBJ2-1; D assignment may be TRBD1 or TRBD2 (5 bases each). V shed 4 bases and J shed 12 bases, with 20 bases lying between them. The CDR3 has 14 amino acids. Germline V gives CDR1 SGHRS, CDR2 YFSETQ. CDR3 sequence: CASSPSAVAGGQFF. In nucleotides, the CDR3 is TGCGCCAGCAGCCCGAGTGCTGTGGCTGGGGGGCAGTTCTTC. The full variable domain, in which reference TRBV5-1 and TRBJ2-1 provide the parts outside the CDR3, is KAGVTQTPRYLIKTRGQQVTLSCSPISGHRSVSWYQQTPGQGLQFLFEYFSETQRNKGNFPGRFSGRQFSNSRSEMNVSTLELGDSALYLCASSPSAVAGGQFFGPGTRLTVL.